What follows describes a single TCR beta chain. These data originate in a study of cytomegalovirus exposure and HLA in healthy donors. 13 Jbeta primers and 60 Vbeta primers were used for the PCR. The repertoire was sequenced with immunoSEQ multiplex PCR; TCRdb's copy has only in-frame clones and lacks some. Here the sample spans around 150,000 clones, approximately 72% being singletons. The CDR3 loop spans 14 amino acids. Germline assignment: CDR1 GTSNPN and CDR2 SVGIG (reference sequence). Trimming cost V 3 bases and J 1 base, with 13 bases left between them. This rearrangement joins TRBV30 to TRBJ2-7; a weak D match, TRBD1 (6 bases). Sequenced: PBMCs. The sequence was collected from a female donor in good health and CMV-seronegative. CDR3 sequence: CAWSRQGTSYEQYF. The CDR3 nucleotides are TGTGCCTGGAGCCGTCAGGGGACATCCTACGAGCAGTACTTC.